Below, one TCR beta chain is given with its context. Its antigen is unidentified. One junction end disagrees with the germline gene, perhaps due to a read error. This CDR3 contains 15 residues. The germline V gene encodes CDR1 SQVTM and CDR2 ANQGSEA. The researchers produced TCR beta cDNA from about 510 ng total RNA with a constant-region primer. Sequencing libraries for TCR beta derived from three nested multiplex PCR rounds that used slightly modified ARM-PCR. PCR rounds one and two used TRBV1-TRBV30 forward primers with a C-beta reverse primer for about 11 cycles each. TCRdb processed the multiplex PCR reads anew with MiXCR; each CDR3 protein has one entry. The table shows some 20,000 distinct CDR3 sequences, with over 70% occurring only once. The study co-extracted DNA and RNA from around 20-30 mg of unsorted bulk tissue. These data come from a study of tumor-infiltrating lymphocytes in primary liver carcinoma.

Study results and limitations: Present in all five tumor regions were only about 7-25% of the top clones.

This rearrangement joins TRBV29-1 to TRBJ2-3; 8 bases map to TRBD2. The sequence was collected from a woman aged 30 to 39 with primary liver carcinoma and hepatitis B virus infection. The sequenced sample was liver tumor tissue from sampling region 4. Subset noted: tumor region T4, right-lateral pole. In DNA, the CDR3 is TGCAGTACCGCAGGGACTAGTGGTAGCACAGATACGCACTATTTT. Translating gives CSTAGTSGSTDTHYF.